This is a list of T cell receptor beta chains from one sample in a study of neurological immune-mediated disorders. TCRdb redid the calling of the 5' RACE reads with MiXCR, one entry per CDR3 protein. This table has about 41,000 distinct CDR3 sequences, more than 12% appearing once. The sequenced material came from CD4+ T cells from blood. The receptors were gathered from a woman aged 60 to 75 with HTLV-1-associated myelopathy (HAM/TSP). Each CDR3 is given with its conserved first and last residue. A D gene is named only where the DNA matches it firmly. The size of a clone is reported for some rows only, either as once, few or many, or as a class for expanded clones.

many | TRBJ2-3 | NA | TRBV20-1 | CSALTGRPMDTQYF | TGCAGTGCGCTCACAGGGCGTCCAATGGATACGCAGTATTTT
many | TRBJ2-1 | NA | TRBV20-1 | CSARRVGGYNEQFF | TGCAGTGCTAGAAGGGTCGGGGGCTACAATGAGCAGTTCTTC
NA | TRBJ1-2 | TRBD1 | TRBV6-5 | CASSRTTGTGGRVDYGYTF | TGTGCCAGCAGCCGTACTACCGGGACAGGGGGCAGAGTTGACTATGGCTACACCTTC
many | TRBJ2-1 | TRBD2 | TRBV4-1 | CASSQGLAGGSSYNEQFF | TGCGCCAGCAGCCAAGGACTAGCGGGGGGAAGCTCCTACAATGAGCAGTTCTTC
medium-sized | TRBJ1-1 | NA | TRBV20-1 | CSAPLQGRVEAFF | TGCAGTGCTCCCTTACAGGGAAGGGTTGAAGCTTTCTTT
many | TRBJ1-6 | NA | TRBV2 | CASSSARGLDSPLHF | TGTGCCAGCAGCTCAGCTAGGGGATTGGATTCACCCCTCCACTTT
NA | TRBJ1-1 | TRBD1 | TRBV11-2 | CAISINRGFDTEAFF | TGTGCCATCAGCATCAACAGGGGGTTTGACACCGAAGCTTTCTTT
many | TRBJ2-1 | TRBD2 | TRBV20-1 | CSARTSGGVNEQFF | TGCAGTGCCAGGACTAGCGGGGGGGTTAATGAGCAGTTCTTC
many | TRBJ2-7 | TRBD2 | TRBV20-1 | CSARGAGGTYEQYF | TGCAGTGCTAGGGGAGCGGGAGGCACCTACGAGCAGTACTTC
NA | TRBJ2-3 | TRBD2 | TRBV24-1 | CATRGASGESDTQYF | TGTGCCACCCGTGGGGCTAGCGGGGAGTCGGATACGCAGTATTTT
many | TRBJ2-1 | TRBD2 | TRBV20-1 | CSAILAGGTYAYNEQFF | TGCAGTGCTATACTAGCGGGGGGGACCTACGCCTACAATGAGCAGTTCTTC
many | TRBJ2-3 | NA | TRBV20-1 | CSAREQGRGTDTQYF | TGCAGTGCTAGAGAACAGGGAAGGGGCACAGATACGCAGTATTTT
many | TRBJ2-1 | TRBD2 | TRBV7-8 | CASSSRLAGPNNEQFF | TGTGCCAGCAGCTCACGACTAGCGGGGCCCAACAATGAGCAGTTCTTC
many | TRBJ2-2 | NA | TRBV4-1 | CASSQVVGSGELFF | TGCGCCAGCAGCCAAGTCGTGGGATCCGGGGAGCTGTTTTTT
many | TRBJ1-1 | NA | TRBV20-1 | CSAADRWIEAFF | TGCAGTGCTGCAGACAGGTGGATTGAAGCTTTCTTT
many | TRBJ1-5 | NA | TRBV6-4 | CASSADRYQPQHF | TGTGCCAGCAGCGCGGACAGATATCAGCCCCAGCATTTT